One and the same sample provided the 23 T cell receptor beta chains below, sequenced in a study of blood T cell repertoires in COVID-19. Sequencing was performed with immunoSEQ multiplex PCR; in TCRdb, only in-frame clones are kept and a portion is missing. The data contain about 140,000 clones, more than 80% of them singletons. Material: peripheral blood. The origin of the receptors is a woman aged 80 or over in a cohort sampled during active or convalescent COVID-19.

V gene TRBV5-1 combines with J gene TRBJ1-1; 7 nucleotides agree with TRBD1. The V and J ends lost 3 bases and 0 bases, in that order; junction bases with no gene match: 2. CDR1 and CDR2 from the germline V gene are SGHRS and YFSETQ. This CDR3 contains 14 residues. The CDR3 coding sequence is TGCGCCAGCAGCTCCGGACAGGTGAACACTGAAGCTTTCTTT. This codes for CASSSGQVNTEAFF.

This clone showed up just a few times. The V call is TRBV5-1, the J call TRBJ1-5; the match to TRBD1 covers 7 bases. The CDR3 spans 15 residues. The V and J ends lost 0 bases and 7 bases, in that order; junction bases with no gene match: 7. Germline CDR1 SGHRS, CDR2 YFSETQ. The CDR3 loop is CASSLDTGVGQPQHF. The DNA of the CDR3 is TGCGCCAGCAGCTTGGACACAGGGGTTGGCCAGCCCCAGCATTTT.

The rearrangement links TRBV5-6 to TRBJ1-6; maybe TRBD1 (5 bases). CDR1 and CDR2 (germline): SGHDT, YYEEEE. The V and J ends lost 4 bases and 6 bases respectively, with 11 bases between them. This CDR3 contains 14 residues. DNA for the CDR3: TGTGCCAGCAGCGCGGGACTGATTAATTCACCCCTCCACTTT. Amino acids: CASSAGLINSPLHF.

The chain couples TRBV6-4 to TRBJ2-1, with 14 bases matching TRBD2. Trimming at V came to 6 bases and at J to 12 bases, leaving 7 bases not matched to a gene. From germline, CDR1 is MRHNA and CDR2 SNTAGT. The CDR3 spans 14 residues. In DNA form, the CDR3 reads TGTGCCAGCAGCACGAGACTAGCGGGGGGGCGGCAGTTCTTC. Its translation is CASSTRLAGGRQFF.

The chain couples TRBV28 to TRBJ1-1; no definite D call. The CDR3 loop spans 10 amino acids. The germline V gene has CDR1 MDHEN and CDR2 SYDVKM. Trimming cost V 6 bases and J 11 bases, with 10 bases left between them. CDR3 coding DNA: TGTGCCAGCAGAAGGATGAGGGCTTTCTTT. It codes for CASRRMRAFF.

The chain links TRBV19 to TRBJ1-6, with no clear D. Per germline, CDR1 LNHDA and CDR2 SQIVND (reference sequence). The CDR3 length is 13 residues. V dropped 3 bases and J dropped 8 bases, with 8 bases sitting between them. The CDR3, as DNA: TGTGCCAGTAGTATTTCGAGGGATTCACCCCTCCACTTT. The encoded protein is CASSISRDSPLHF.

The CDR3 nucleotides are TGTGCCATCTCCCAAGGGGTACTCACAGATACGCAGTATTTT. Its translation: CAISQGVLTDTQYF. The chain is built from TRBV28 and TRBJ2-3; the D gene is possibly TRBD1 (5 bases). The CDR3 consists of 14 residues. Trimming left V 10 bases short and J 2 bases short, with 16 bases between. CDR1 is MDHEN and CDR2 is SYDVKM in the germline V gene.

The rearrangement joins TRBV6-6 to TRBJ2-3; TRBD1 matches at 8 bases. The CDR3 spans 14 residues. In germline, CDR1 is MNHNY, CDR2 SVGAGI (reference sequence). Unmatched junction bases numbered 5, after V lost 6 bases and J lost 3 bases. CDR3 in amino acids: CASSRRQGTDTQYF. The CDR3 bases are TGTGCCAGCAGCCGGAGACAGGGGACAGATACGCAGTATTTT.

This sequence joins TRBV29-1 and TRBJ1-1; D is unresolved. The CDR3 covers 15 residues. V was pared by 6 bases and J by 0 bases, with 17 bases between. Germline V gives CDR1 SQVTM, CDR2 ANQGSEA. The CDR3 DNA sequence: TGCAGCGTGGGGAGAAGGGCTGGGGTGAACACTGAAGCTTTCTTT. Translating it yields CSVGRRAGVNTEAFF.

This chain uses TRBV2 with TRBJ2-5, with D perhaps TRBD2 (7 bases). The length of the CDR3 is 14 residues. The V and J ends lost 7 bases and 6 bases respectively, with 18 bases between them. Germline CDR1 reads SNHLY; CDR2 reads FYNNEI. This CDR3 reads CASTPRGGDQTQYF. The CDR3 DNA reads as TGTGCCAGCACCCCAAGGGGGGGCGATCAGACCCAGTACTTC.

This clone was detected only once. The chain recombines TRBV2 with TRBJ1-2; TRBD1 matches 7 bases. The CDR3 loop spans 13 amino acids. The trim removed 7 bases at V and 7 bases at J, leaving 9 bases unmatched. The germline V gene has CDR1 SNHLY and CDR2 FYNNEI. In DNA form, the CDR3 reads TGTGCCAGCACCAACATCCGGGACAGTGGCTACACCTTC. It specifies CASTNIRDSGYTF. The full variable domain, its missing parts supplied by reference TRBV2 and TRBJ1-2, is EPEVTQTPSHQVTQMGQEVILRCVPISNHLYFYWYRQILGQKVEFLVSFYNNEISEKSEIFDDQFSVERPDGSNFTLKIRSTKLEDSAMYFCASTNIRDSGYTFGSGTRLTVV.

The V and J genes are TRBV5-1 and TRBJ2-7, with 9 bases fitting TRBD1. The CDR3 runs 15 residues. Trimming at V came to 0 bases and at J to 9 bases, leaving 10 bases not matched to a gene. The germline gives CDR1 SGHRS, CDR2 YFSETQ. CDR3 amino acids: CASSLGDRAAPTQYF. CDR3 coding DNA: TGCGCCAGCAGCTTGGGGGACAGGGCCGCCCCCACGCAGTACTTC.

The chain combines TRBV9 with TRBJ2-3; a weak D match, TRBD2 (6 bases). The V gene lost 0 bases and the J gene lost 4 bases, with 9 bases spanning the gap. The CDR3 has 14 residues. Per the germline V gene, CDR1 is SGDLS and CDR2 is YYNGEE. The CDR3 here is CASSVDGEADTQYF. CDR3 in DNA: TGTGCCAGCAGCGTAGACGGGGAGGCAGATACGCAGTATTTT.

The J gene is TRBJ1-2, the V gene TRBV6-5; 9 bases are shared with TRBD1. Per the germline V gene, CDR1 is MNHEY and CDR2 is SVGAGI. The CDR3 spans 13 residues. Germline trimming cut 9 bases from V and 6 bases from J; bases unmatched to any gene: 8. DNA of the CDR3: TGTGCCAGGAGGGGACAGGGTTTAGATGGCTACACCTTC. Residues: CARRGQGLDGYTF.

The genes are TRBV18 and TRBJ2-7; D may be TRBD1 (5 bases). Trimming took off 8 bases at V and 6 bases at J, with 23 bases between the two ends. Looked up from germline, CDR1 is KGHSH and CDR2 is LQKENI. The CDR3 is made up of 15 amino acids. The CDR3 nucleotides read TGTGCCAGCCCAACAAGGGGTTGGACAATCTCCGAGCAGTACGTC. It specifies CASPTRGWTISEQYV.

V and J are TRBV6-1 and TRBJ2-3; no firm D call. CDR1 is MNHNS and CDR2 is SASEGT in the germline V gene. The CDR3 loop spans 11 amino acids. The V and J ends lost 5 bases and 6 bases respectively, with 6 bases between them. The CDR3 sequence is CASSPQDTQYF. CDR3 DNA sequence: TGTGCCAGCAGTCCGCAGGATACGCAGTATTTT.

The V call is TRBV11-3, the J call TRBJ2-5; 7 nucleotides align to TRBD1. The J segment lost 1 base and the V segment lost 0 bases, leaving 2 bases of the junction unmatched. CDR1 and CDR2 (germline): SGHNT, YENEEA. There are 15 residues in the CDR3. The CDR3: CASSLEGQAQETQYF. The DNA for the CDR3 is TGTGCCAGCAGCTTAGAAGGACAGGCCCAAGAGACCCAGTACTTC. Complete variable domain (other parts from reference TRBV11-3 and TRBJ2-5): EAGVVQSPRYKIIEKKQPVAFWCNPISGHNTLYWYLQNLGQGPELLIRYENEEAVDDSQLPKDRFSAERLKGVDSTLKIQPAELGDSAVYLCASSLEGQAQETQYFGPGTRLLVL.

The V call is TRBV12-5, the J call TRBJ2-1, with D maybe TRBD2 (5 bases). The germline CDR1 and CDR2 sequences are LGHNT and FRNRAP. Trimming took 2 bases from V and 11 from J, leaving 13 bases between them. The CDR3 loop spans 13 amino acids. The CDR3 protein is CASGLIGGLQQFF. The CDR3 nucleotides are TGTGCTAGTGGTTTGATTGGAGGTCTCCAGCAGTTCTTC. The entire variable domain, with the rest obtained from reference TRBV12-5 and TRBJ2-1, is as follows: DARVTQTPRHKVTEMGQEVTMRCQPILGHNTVFWYRQTMMQGLELLAYFRNRAPLDDSGMPKDRFSAEMPDATLATLKIQPSEPRDSAVYFCASGLIGGLQQFFGPGTRLTVL.

CDR3: CASSLDFSYEQYF. As DNA, the CDR3 is TGTGCCAGCAGCTTAGACTTCTCCTACGAGCAGTACTTC. This chain uses TRBV7-2 with TRBJ2-7; D is unresolved. The V and J ends lost 1 base and 0 bases respectively, with 4 bases between them. There are 13 residues in the CDR3. Germline-derived CDR1 and CDR2 are SGHTA and FQGNSA.

The genes are TRBV19 and TRBJ2-2, with a weak D call TRBD1 (5 bases). The CDR3 loop spans 16 amino acids. Germline-derived CDR1 and CDR2 are LNHDA and SQIVND (reference sequence). V gave up 3 bases and J gave up 2 bases, with 13 bases separating them. In DNA, the CDR3 is TGTGCCAGTAGTATCGGAGACAGTCGAAACACCGGGGAGCTGTTTTTT. Its protein is CASSIGDSRNTGELFF.

The chain recombines TRBV5-6 with TRBJ1-4; TRBD1 aligns across 9 bases. CDR1 and CDR2 (germline): SGHDT, YYEEEE. The CDR3 loop spans 15 amino acids. V was clipped by 4 bases and J by 8 bases; unmatched bases: 9. The CDR3 DNA follows: TGTGCCAGCAGCGGAAAACAGGGGGCTTGGGAAAAACTGTTTTTT. This codes for CASSGKQGAWEKLFF.

The chain couples TRBV6-5 to TRBJ1-2, with a possible D match to TRBD1 (6 bases). Germline V gives CDR1 MNHEY, CDR2 SVGAGI. The V end was cut by 8 bases, the J end by 4 bases, with 14 bases between. The CDR3 extends over 13 amino acids. CDR3: CASGTRGTYGYTF. The CDR3 DNA is TGTGCCAGCGGAACCAGGGGCACCTATGGCTACACCTTC.

The J gene is TRBJ2-5, the V gene TRBV19; D is perhaps TRBD1 (6 bases). Per germline, CDR1 LNHDA and CDR2 SQIVND (reference sequence). This CDR3 spans 14 amino acids. With 6 bases removed from V and 2 bases from J, the gap between germline ends came to 13 bases. The CDR3 nucleotides read TGTGCCAGTAGAAAACAGGGTGGTCAAGAGACCCAGTACTTC. It codes for CASRKQGGQETQYF.